This T cell receptor beta chain originates from a study of technical replicates of blood from several donors. The table came from immunoSEQ multiplex PCR; TCRdb's copy has only in-frame clones and leaves some out. Of over 50,000 clones in the sample, roughly 86% were seen once. This sequence was found in a human donor in good health. Some clones in this sample may be carry-over from other donors' samples. The sample comprised PBMCs.

Here the CDR3 reads CASSTGTSLGTDTQYF. The CDR3 coding sequence is TGTGCCAGCAGCACCGGGACTAGCCTAGGCACAGATACGCAGTATTTT. The chain carries TRBV5-4 and TRBJ2-3; 9 nucleotides line up with TRBD2. CDR1 is SGHNT, CDR2 YYREEE, per germline (reference sequence). J gave up 1 base and V 4 bases, and 7 bases lay outside the gene matches. This CDR3 contains 16 residues.